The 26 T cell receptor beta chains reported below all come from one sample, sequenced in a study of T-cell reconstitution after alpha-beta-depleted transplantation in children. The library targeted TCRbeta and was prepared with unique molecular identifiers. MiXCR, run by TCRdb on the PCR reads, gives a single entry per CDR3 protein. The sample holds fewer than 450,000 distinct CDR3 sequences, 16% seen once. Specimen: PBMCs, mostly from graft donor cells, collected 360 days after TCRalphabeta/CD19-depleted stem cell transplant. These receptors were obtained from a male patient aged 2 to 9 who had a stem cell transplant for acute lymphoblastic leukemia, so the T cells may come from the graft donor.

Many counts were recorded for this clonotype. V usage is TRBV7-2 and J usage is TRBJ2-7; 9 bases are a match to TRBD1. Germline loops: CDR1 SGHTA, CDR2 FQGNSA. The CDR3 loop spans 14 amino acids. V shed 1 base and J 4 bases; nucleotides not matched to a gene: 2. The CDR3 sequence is CASSLVQGAYEQYF. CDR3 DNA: TGTGCCAGCAGCTTAGTACAGGGGGCTTACGAGCAGTACTTC.

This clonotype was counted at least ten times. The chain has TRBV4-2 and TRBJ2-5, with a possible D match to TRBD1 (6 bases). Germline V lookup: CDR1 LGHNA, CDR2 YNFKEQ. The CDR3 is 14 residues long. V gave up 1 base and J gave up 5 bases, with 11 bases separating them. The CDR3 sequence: CASSQGQGMETQYF. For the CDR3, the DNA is TGTGCCAGCAGCCAAGGGCAGGGGATGGAGACCCAGTACTTC.

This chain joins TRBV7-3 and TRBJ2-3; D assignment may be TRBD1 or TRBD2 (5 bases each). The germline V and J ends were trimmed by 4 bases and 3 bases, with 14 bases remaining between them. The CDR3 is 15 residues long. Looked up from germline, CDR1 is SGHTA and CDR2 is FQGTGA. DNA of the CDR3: TGTGCCAGCAGCTCCCCTGGGGGAGTGACAGATACGCAGTATTTT. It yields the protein CASSSPGGVTDTQYF.

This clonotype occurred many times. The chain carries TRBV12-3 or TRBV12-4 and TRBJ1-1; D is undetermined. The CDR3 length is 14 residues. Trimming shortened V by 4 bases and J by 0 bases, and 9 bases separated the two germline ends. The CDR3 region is CASSYSAVNTEAFF. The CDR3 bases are TGTGCCAGCAGTTACAGTGCCGTGAACACTGAAGCTTTCTTT.

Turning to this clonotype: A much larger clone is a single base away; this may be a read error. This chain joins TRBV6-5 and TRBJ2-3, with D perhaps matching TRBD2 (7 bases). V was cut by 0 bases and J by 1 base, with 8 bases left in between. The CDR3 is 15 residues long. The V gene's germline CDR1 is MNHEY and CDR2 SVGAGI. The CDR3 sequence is CASSYSGGGTDTQYF. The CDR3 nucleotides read TGTGCCAGCAGTTACTCAGGGGGGGGCACAGATACGCAGTATTTT.

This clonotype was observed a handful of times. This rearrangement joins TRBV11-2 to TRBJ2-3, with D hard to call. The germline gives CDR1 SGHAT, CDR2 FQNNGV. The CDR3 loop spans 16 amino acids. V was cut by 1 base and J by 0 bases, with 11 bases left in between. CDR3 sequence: CASSLGNRESTDTQYF. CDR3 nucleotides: TGTGCCAGCAGCTTAGGGAACAGAGAAAGCACAGATACGCAGTATTTT.

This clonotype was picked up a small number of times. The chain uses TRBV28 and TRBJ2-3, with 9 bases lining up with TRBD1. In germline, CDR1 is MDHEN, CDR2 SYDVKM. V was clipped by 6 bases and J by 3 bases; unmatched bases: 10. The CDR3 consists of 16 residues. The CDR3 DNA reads TGTGCCAGCAGATCCTACCGGGACAGGGCTACAGATACGCAGTATTTT. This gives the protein CASRSYRDRATDTQYF. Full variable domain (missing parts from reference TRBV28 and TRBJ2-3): DVKVTQSSRYLVKRTGEKVFLECVQDMDHENMFWYRQDPGLGLRLIYFSYDVKMKEKGDIPEGYSVSREKKERFSLILESASTNQTSMYLCASRSYRDRATDTQYFGPGTRLTVL.

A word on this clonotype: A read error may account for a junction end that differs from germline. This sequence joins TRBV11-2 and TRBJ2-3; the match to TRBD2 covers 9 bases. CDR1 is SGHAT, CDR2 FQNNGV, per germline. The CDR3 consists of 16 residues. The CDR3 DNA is TGTGCCAGCAGCCCGGATGCGGGAGGGCTTGCAGATACGCTGTATTTT. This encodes CASSPDAGGLADTLYF.

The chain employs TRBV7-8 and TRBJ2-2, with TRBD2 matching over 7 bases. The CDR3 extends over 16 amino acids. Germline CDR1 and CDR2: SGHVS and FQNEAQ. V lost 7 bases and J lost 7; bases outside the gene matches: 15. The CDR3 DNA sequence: TGTGCCAGCAACAAAGCGGGATACAATGGTGGCGGGGAGCTGTTTTTT. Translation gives CASNKAGYNGGGELFF.

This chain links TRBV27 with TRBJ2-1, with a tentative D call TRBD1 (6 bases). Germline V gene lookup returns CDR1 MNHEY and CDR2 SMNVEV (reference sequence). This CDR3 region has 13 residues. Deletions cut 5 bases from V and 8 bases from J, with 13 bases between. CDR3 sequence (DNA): TGTGCCAGCAGTGGGCATGGGGGCGATGAGCAGTTCTTC. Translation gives CASSGHGGDEQFF.

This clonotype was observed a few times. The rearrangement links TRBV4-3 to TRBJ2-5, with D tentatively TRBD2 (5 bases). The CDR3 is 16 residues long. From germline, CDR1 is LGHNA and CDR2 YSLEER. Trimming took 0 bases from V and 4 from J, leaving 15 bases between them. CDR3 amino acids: CASSQESPFGGETQYF. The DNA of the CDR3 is TGCGCCAGCAGCCAAGAAAGCCCGTTTGGAGGAGAGACCCAGTACTTC.

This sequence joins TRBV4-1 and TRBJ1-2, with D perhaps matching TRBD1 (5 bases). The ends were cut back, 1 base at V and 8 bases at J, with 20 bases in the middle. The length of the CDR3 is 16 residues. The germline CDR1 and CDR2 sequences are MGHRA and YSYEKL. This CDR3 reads CASSQVRGSAMGGYTF. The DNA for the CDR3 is TGCGCCAGCAGCCAAGTGAGGGGCAGCGCTATGGGCGGCTACACCTTC.

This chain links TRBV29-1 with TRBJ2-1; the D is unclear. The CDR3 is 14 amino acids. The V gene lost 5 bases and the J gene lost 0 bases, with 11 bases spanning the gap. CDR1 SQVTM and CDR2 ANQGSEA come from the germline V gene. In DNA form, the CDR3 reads TGCAGCGTTCGGCAGGCAGGCTCCTACAATGAGCAGTTCTTC. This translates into CSVRQAGSYNEQFF.

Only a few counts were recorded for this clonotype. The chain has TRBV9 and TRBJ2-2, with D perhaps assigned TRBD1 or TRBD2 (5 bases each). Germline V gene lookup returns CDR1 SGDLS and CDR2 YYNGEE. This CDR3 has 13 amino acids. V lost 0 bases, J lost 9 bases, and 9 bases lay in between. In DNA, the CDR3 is TGTGCCAGCAGCGTAGTTTCGGGGCGGGAGCTGTTTTTT. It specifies CASSVVSGRELFF.

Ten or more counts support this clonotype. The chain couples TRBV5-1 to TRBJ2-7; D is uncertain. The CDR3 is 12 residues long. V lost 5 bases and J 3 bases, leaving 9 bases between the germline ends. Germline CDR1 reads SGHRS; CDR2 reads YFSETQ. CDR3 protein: CASRDRDYEQYF. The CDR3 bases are TGCGCCAGCAGGGACCGAGACTACGAGCAGTACTTC. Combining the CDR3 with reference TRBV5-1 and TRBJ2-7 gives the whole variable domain KAGVTQTPRYLIKTRGQQVTLSCSPISGHRSVSWYQQTPGQGLQFLFEYFSETQRNKGNFPGRFSGRQFSNSRSEMNVSTLELGDSALYLCASRDRDYEQYFGPGTRLTVT.

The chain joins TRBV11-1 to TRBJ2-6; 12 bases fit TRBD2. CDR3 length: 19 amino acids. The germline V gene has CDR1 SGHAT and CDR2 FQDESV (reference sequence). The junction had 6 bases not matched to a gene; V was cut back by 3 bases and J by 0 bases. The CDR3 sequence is CASSFPTSGRTSGANVLTF. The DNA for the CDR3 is TGTGCCAGCAGCTTCCCGACTAGCGGGAGAACCTCTGGGGCCAACGTCCTGACTTTC.

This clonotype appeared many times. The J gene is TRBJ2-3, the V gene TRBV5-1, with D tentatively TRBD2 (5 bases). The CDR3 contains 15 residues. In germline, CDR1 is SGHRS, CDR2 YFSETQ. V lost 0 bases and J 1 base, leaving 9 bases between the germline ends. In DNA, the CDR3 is TGCGCCAGCAGCTTGGCCGTGGGAGGCACAGATACGCAGTATTTT. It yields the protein CASSLAVGGTDTQYF. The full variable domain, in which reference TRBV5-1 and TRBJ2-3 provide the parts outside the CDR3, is KAGVTQTPRYLIKTRGQQVTLSCSPISGHRSVSWYQQTPGQGLQFLFEYFSETQRNKGNFPGRFSGRQFSNSRSEMNVSTLELGDSALYLCASSLAVGGTDTQYFGPGTRLTVL.

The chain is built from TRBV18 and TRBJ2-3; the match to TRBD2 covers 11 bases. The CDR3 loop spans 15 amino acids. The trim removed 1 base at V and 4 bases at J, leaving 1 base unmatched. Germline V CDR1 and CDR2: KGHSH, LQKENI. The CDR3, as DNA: TGTGCCAGCTCACCACAACTAGCGGGAGCAGATACGCAGTATTTT. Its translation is CASSPQLAGADTQYF. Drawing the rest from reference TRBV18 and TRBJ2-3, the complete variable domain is NAGVMQNPRHLVRRRGQEARLRCSPMKGHSHVYWYRQLPEEGLKFMVYLQKENIIDESGMPKERFSAEFPKEGPSILRIQQVVRGDSAAYFCASSPQLAGADTQYFGPGTRLTVL.

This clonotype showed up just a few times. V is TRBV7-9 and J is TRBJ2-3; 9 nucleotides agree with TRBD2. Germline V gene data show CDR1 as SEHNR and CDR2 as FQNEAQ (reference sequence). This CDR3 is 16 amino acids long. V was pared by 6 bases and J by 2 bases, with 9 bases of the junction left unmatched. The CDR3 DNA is TGTGCCAGCAGTTCTAAGCGGGAGGCGTACACAGATACGCAGTATTTT. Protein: CASSSKREAYTDTQYF.

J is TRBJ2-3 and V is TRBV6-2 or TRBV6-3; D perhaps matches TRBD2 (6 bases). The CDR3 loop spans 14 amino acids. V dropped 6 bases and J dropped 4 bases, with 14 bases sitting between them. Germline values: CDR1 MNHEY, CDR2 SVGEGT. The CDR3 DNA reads TGTGCCAGCAGGTTGTGGGAGGCTTCAGATACGCAGTATTTT. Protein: CASRLWEASDTQYF.

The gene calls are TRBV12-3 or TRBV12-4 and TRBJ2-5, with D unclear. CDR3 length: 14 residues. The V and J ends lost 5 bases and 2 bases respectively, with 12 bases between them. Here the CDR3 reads CASSPRGFQETQYF. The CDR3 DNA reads TGTGCCAGCAGTCCCCGTGGATTTCAAGAGACCCAGTACTTC.

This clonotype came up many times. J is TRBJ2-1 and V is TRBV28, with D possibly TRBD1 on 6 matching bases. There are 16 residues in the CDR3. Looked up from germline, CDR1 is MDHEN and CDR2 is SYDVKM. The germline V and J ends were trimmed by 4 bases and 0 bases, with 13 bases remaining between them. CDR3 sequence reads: CASSWDIQSSYNEQFF. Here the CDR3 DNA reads TGTGCCAGCAGTTGGGACATCCAGAGCTCCTACAATGAGCAGTTCTTC.

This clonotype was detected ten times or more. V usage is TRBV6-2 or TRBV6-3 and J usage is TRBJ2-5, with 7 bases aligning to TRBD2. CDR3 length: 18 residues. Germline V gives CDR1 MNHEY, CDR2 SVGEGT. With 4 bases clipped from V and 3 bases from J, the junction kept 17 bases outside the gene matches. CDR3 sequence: CASSSFLTSARVEETQYF. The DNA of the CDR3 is TGTGCCAGCAGTTCCTTTCTCACTAGCGCTCGAGTGGAAGAGACCCAGTACTTC.

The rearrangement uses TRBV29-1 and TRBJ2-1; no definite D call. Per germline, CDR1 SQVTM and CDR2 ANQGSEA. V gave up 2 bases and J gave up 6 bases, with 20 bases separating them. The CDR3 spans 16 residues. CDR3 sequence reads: CSVEKRTSGPGNEQFF. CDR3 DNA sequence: TGCAGCGTTGAAAAACGGACGAGTGGTCCCGGCAATGAGCAGTTCTTC.

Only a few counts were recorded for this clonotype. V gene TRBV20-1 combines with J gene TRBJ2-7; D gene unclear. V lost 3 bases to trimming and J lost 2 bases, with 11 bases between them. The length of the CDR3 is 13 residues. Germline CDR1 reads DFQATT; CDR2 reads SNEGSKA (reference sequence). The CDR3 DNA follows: TGCAGTGCTAGTGAGCAGCCAGCCTACGAGCAGTACTTC. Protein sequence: CSASEQPAYEQYF.

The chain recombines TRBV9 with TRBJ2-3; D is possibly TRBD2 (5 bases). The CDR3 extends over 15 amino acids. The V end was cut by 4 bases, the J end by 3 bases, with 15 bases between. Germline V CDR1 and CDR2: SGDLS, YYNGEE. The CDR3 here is CASSPSRGRTDTQYF. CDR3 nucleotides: TGTGCCAGCAGCCCCAGTCGAGGGAGAACAGATACGCAGTATTTT.